This T cell receptor beta chain was found in a study of blood T cell repertoires in COVID-19 (dated by TCRdb to 2019 to 2021). As for the study more broadly: Samples covering the acute and convalescent phases of COVID-19 were provided by collaborators in the United States, Italy and Spain. The dataset comprised deeply sampled blood TCRbeta repertoires from subjects exposed to, actively infected with, or recovered from COVID-19. A freely available public database, intended as a resource for researchers studying the immune response to SARS-CoV-2, is where the repertoires were released. A de-identified subject ID, COVID-19 status, age in years and sex were almost always included in the sample metadata. Samples came from the ongoing ImmuneRACE study (first 160 participants) plus 1,254 subjects from 6 global collaborators. The prospective study material was composed of cDNA or gDNA derived from T cells, B-cell-depleted T cells, or PBMCs. Where available, HLA class I and class II types were taken from metadata supplied by the sample provider and were not determined by assay-based typing. Findings and caveats that apply to the study as a whole: The amount of clinical and demographic metadata varied by source and participant and was provided uncurated.

Collaborating institutions collected whole blood in K2EDTA tubes following their own protocols. For TCRbeta analysis, collaborators shipped samples in one of three forms: frozen whole blood, isolated PBMCs, or DNA extracted from either of those sample types. A remark on this clone: It lacks a known antigen. Base quality data are lacking; no much larger clone is found one base away.

Spanning cysteine to phenylalanine, the CDR3 consists of 13 amino acids. The read is trimmed to its CDR3 DNA, 39 bases read in frame from base 1. The germline V gene (reference sequence) gives CDR1 as DFQATT and CDR2 as SNEGSKA. Trimming accounts for 3 bases at V and 10 bases at J, while the number of junction bases matched to no gene is 3. The immunoSEQ Assay, a bias-controlled multiplex PCR, was used to amplify TCRbeta CDR3 regions from genomic DNA. In the paper's pipeline: Within the assay, amplification of reference gene primers was used to estimate how many nucleated cells each sample contained. Sequence reads were collapsed and filtered to measure the absolute abundance of every unique TCRbeta CDR3 rearrangement. For each sample, productive Simpson clonality was calculated as the square root of Simpson's diversity index across productive rearrangements. The source is immuneACCESS, and TCRdb retained only in-frame sequences with V and J called. Part of the clones is not carried over; for the studies checked, unresolved V genes explain less than half of this, and the remainder is unexplained. The DNA was the basis for D and trimming; V, J and clone size are from that table. The sample data list 50,000 to 65,000 clones, and 76% of these were observed just once. The ten largest account for over 6% of the sample.

Sequenced: peripheral blood. This clonotype was obtained from a woman in her forties or fifties with active or convalescent COVID-19. The V and J segments used are TRBV20-1 and TRBJ2-1; TRBD2 aligns with 13 central bases. CDR3 reads: CSASGLAGEEQFF. The base sequence is TGCAGTGCTAGTGGACTAGCGGGAGAAGAGCAGTTCTTC.